One and the same sample provided the 2 T cell receptor beta chains below, sequenced in a study of T cells after yellow fever vaccination. TCRdb independently ran MiXCR on the 5' RACE reads; one entry per CDR3 protein. The sample yields 120,000 or so distinct CDR3 sequences, roughly 15% seen once. Sequenced material: CD8+ T cells sorted from PBMCs, taken 5 days after the yellow fever booster vaccination. The origin of the receptors is a man between 18 and 35 years old who received the YFV17D yellow fever vaccine.

This clonotype showed up many times. The chain couples TRBV27 to TRBJ2-1, with D possibly TRBD2 on 5 matching bases. This CDR3 comprises 14 residues. Per the germline V gene, CDR1 is MNHEY and CDR2 is SMNVEV (reference sequence). V was cut by 10 bases and J by 6 bases, with 19 bases left in between. CDR3 region: CATGVISSRNEQFF. For the CDR3, the DNA is TGTGCCACCGGGGTCATATCCAGTCGCAATGAGCAGTTCTTC.

The chain is built from TRBV20-1 and TRBJ1-2, with a tentative D call TRBD1 (5 bases). This CDR3 spans 16 amino acids. CDR1 and CDR2 from the germline V gene are DFQATT and SNEGSKA (reference sequence). V shed 1 base and J shed 0 bases, with 15 bases lying between them. The CDR3 sequence is CSARGGAGTANYGYTF. DNA of the CDR3: TGCAGTGCTAGAGGTGGGGCGGGGACGGCTAACTATGGCTACACCTTC.